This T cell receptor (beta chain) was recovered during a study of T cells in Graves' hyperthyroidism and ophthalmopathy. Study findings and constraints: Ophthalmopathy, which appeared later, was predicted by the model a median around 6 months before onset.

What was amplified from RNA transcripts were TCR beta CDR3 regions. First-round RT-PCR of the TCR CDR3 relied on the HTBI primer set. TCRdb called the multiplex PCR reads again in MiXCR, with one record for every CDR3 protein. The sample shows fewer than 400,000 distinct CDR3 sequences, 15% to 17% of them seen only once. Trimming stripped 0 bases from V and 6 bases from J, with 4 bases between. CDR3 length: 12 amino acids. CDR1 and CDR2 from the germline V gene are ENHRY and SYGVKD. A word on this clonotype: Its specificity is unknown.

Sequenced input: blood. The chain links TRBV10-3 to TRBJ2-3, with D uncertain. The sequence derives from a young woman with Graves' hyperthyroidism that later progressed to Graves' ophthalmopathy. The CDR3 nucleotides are TGTGCCATCAGTGAGTCCCCGGATACGCAGTATTTT. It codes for CAISESPDTQYF.